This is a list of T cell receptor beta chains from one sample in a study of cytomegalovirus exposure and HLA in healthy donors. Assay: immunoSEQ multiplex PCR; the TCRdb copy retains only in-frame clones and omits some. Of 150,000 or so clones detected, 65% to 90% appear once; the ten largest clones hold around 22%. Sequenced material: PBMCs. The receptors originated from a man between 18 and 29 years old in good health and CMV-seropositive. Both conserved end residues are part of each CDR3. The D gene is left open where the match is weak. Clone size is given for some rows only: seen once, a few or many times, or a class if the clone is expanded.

TGTGCCTGGACAGGGGCAGGCAATGAGCAGTTCTTC	CAWTGAGNEQFF	-	-	TRBJ2-1	TRBV30
TGCGCCAGCAGCCCTGTTGGGGGGCAAGAGACCCAGTACTTC	CASSPVGGQETQYF	-	-	TRBJ2-5	TRBV4-1
TGTGCCAGTACCTTTGACGGAGCTAACTATGGCTACACCTTC	CASTFDGANYGYTF	-	-	TRBJ1-2	TRBV19
TGTGCCAGCAAGCTAGAAGAGACCCAGTACTTC	CASKLEETQYF	-	-	TRBJ2-5	TRBV2
TGTGCCAGCAGCGCGCCGGGACAGGGAGGGCGCGAGCAGTACTTC	CASSAPGQGGREQYF	TRBD1	-	TRBJ2-7	TRBV9
TGCGCCAGCAGCTTTATAATAACAGGGATTCTCAATGAGCAGTTCTTC	CASSFIITGILNEQFF	-	-	TRBJ2-1	TRBV5-1
TGTGCCAGCAGCTTAGGACAGGTCAATGAGCAGTTCTTC	CASSLGQVNEQFF	-	-	TRBJ2-1	TRBV7-9
TGTGCCAGCAGCATCCGGGACAGGATCACAGATACGCAGTATTTT	CASSIRDRITDTQYF	TRBD1	-	TRBJ2-3	TRBV7-9
TGTGCCAGCAGCTTTAGCCAGGGATACGAGCAGTACTTC	CASSFSQGYEQYF	-	-	TRBJ2-7	TRBV11-2
TGTGCCAGCAGCTTATTAGCCGGGACACCAGTACAAGAGACCCAGTACTTC	CASSLLAGTPVQETQYF	-	-	TRBJ2-5	TRBV7-2
TGTGCCAGCAGTTGGGGACAGGGAAAGTACGAGCAGTACTTC	CASSWGQGKYEQYF	TRBD1	-	TRBJ2-7	TRBV6-5
TGTGCCAGCAGCGGGAGGTTTGGCTACACCTTC	CASSGRFGYTF	-	-	TRBJ1-2	TRBV7-9
TGTGCCAGCAGCTTAGGAGACAGGGCCTATGGCTACACCTTC	CASSLGDRAYGYTF	TRBD1	-	TRBJ1-2	TRBV7-2
TGTGCCAGCAGCTCGGGACTCCTGAGCTCCTACGAGCAGTACTTC	CASSSGLLSSYEQYF	-	-	TRBJ2-7	TRBV7-8
TGTGCCGTAGGTGGGCAGGGTCAGACTGAAGCTTTCTTT	CAVGGQGQTEAFF	-	-	TRBJ1-1	TRBV4-2
TGTGCCAGCTCACCGGACAGTGGAGCTAACTATGGCTACACCTTC	CASSPDSGANYGYTF	-	-	TRBJ1-2	TRBV18
TGTGCCAGCAGCGTAGACCCAGCGGGAGGCATCACAGATACGCAGTATTTT	CASSVDPAGGITDTQYF	TRBD2	-	TRBJ2-3	TRBV9
TGTGCCAGCAGCTTACCGATGACTAGCGGGAGGGCCCGGGACGAGCAGTACTTC	CASSLPMTSGRARDEQYF	TRBD2	-	TRBJ2-7	TRBV7-9
TGTGCCTGGAGTCCCCCTTGGACAGGGGCGTCCTACGAGCAGTACTTC	CAWSPPWTGASYEQYF	TRBD1	-	TRBJ2-7	TRBV30
TGTGCCAGCAGCTTGGGGGGAAACCAAGAGACCCAGTACTTC	CASSLGGNQETQYF	-	-	TRBJ2-5	TRBV11-2
TGTGCCAGCAGCGCGCTAGGGGACAAGAAGGCTGAAGCTTTCTTT	CASSALGDKKAEAFF	-	-	TRBJ1-1	TRBV25-1
TGTGCCAGCCGCCAGACAGGCTTCCAAGAGACCCAGTACTTC	CASRQTGFQETQYF	-	-	TRBJ2-5	TRBV27
TGTGCCAGCAGCTTAAGATCCGGGACACCCAGGGGGGAGCAGTACTTC	CASSLRSGTPRGEQYF	TRBD1	once	TRBJ2-7	TRBV11-2
TGCGCCAGCAGCTCCCAAGCGGGACGAGAGACCCAGTACTTC	CASSSQAGRETQYF	TRBD2	-	TRBJ2-5	TRBV4-1
TGTGCCAGCAGTCCAACCGGGGATAACTATGGCTACACCTTC	CASSPTGDNYGYTF	-	-	TRBJ1-2	TRBV27
TGTGCCAGTACTTTTAAAGGTCCAGGGGGAATGAACACCGGGGAGCTGTTTTTT	CASTFKGPGGMNTGELFF	TRBD1	-	TRBJ2-2	TRBV19
TGTGCCAGCAGCTCAGGGATCGAATACGAGCAGTACTTC	CASSSGIEYEQYF	-	once	TRBJ2-7	TRBV5-6
TGTGCCAGCAGCTTTGGACAGGGGGGAGGAAAACTGTTTTTT	CASSFGQGGGKLFF	TRBD1	-	TRBJ1-4	TRBV7-8
TGTGCCAGCAGCCTTACTGGGGGGGGCCAGACTTATGGCTACACCTTC	CASSLTGGGQTYGYTF	-	-	TRBJ1-2	TRBV7-2
TGTGCCAGCAGTTACTCCGGGGACAGCTCCTACGAGCAGTACTTC	CASSYSGDSSYEQYF	TRBD1	few	TRBJ2-7	TRBV6-5
TGTGCCAGCAGCCAAGTAACTGGGACAGGTGCCTCCTACGAGCAGTACTTC	CASSQVTGTGASYEQYF	TRBD1	-	TRBJ2-7	TRBV4-2
TGTGCCAGCAGAGAGGGAATCGGGGGAGAAAAACTGTTTTTT	CASREGIGGEKLFF	-	-	TRBJ1-4	TRBV2
TGTGCCAGCAGCCGTCGAGAGGCGGGAGCGAGGGGGGATGAGCAGTTCTTC	CASSRREAGARGDEQFF	-	-	TRBJ2-1	TRBV7-3
TGTGCCGGGGGGACGGAATATAATTCACCCCTCCACTTT	CAGGTEYNSPLHF	-	-	TRBJ1-6	TRBV5-4
TGTGCCAGCACACTGAACAGGGCAGAAGAAAAACTGTTTTTT	CASTLNRAEEKLFF	-	few	TRBJ1-4	TRBV6-1
TGCACCAGCAGCCAAGGACTAGCGGAAGACAATGAGCAGTTCTTC	CTSSQGLAEDNEQFF	-	-	TRBJ2-1	TRBV1
TGTGCCAGCAGCGTACAGGGGGCGAACACTGAAGCTTTCTTT	CASSVQGANTEAFF	TRBD1	-	TRBJ1-1	TRBV9
TGCGCCAGCAGCCAAGATCCACTAGCGGGAGGGCCTAGGGGCATTCAGTACTTC	CASSQDPLAGGPRGIQYF	TRBD2	-	TRBJ2-4	TRBV4-1
TGTGCCAGCTCATCACCCAAGCGGGGGGCCACAGATACGCAGTATTTT	CASSSPKRGATDTQYF	TRBD2	-	TRBJ2-3	TRBV18
TGCGCCAGCAGCTCCCCGTATAGTCAGGCAAAGAACACTGAAGCTTTCTTT	CASSSPYSQAKNTEAFF	-	-	TRBJ1-1	TRBV5-1
TGTGCCAGCAGCGCCGCGGCGTTTAGCTCCTATAATTCACCCCTCCACTTT	CASSAAAFSSYNSPLHF	-	-	TRBJ1-6	TRBV9
TGTGCCAGCAGTCAGGGGCCGCATCAGCCCCAGCATTTT	CASSQGPHQPQHF	-	few	TRBJ1-5	TRBV6-4
TGTGCCAGCAGCTTGAGGGATACGCAGTATTTT	CASSLRDTQYF	-	-	TRBJ2-3	TRBV13
TGTGCCAGCAGCACGGGGTTCTCCTACGAGCAGTACTTC	CASSTGFSYEQYF	-	few	TRBJ2-7	TRBV7-8
TGTGCCAGCAGTGCCGGGACTAGCGGGGGGAGGCGTAACATTCAGTACTTC	CASSAGTSGGRRNIQYF	TRBD2	-	TRBJ2-4	TRBV6-1
TGTGCCAGCAGTTTATCGACGTTAAGACAGGGGTATAGTGGCTACACCTTC	CASSLSTLRQGYSGYTF	TRBD1	-	TRBJ1-2	TRBV27
TGTGCCAGTAGCCGACGGACGGGGCGCGGCGGGAGGATACGGGGGAATGAGCAGTTCTTC	CASSRRTGRGGRIRGNEQFF	TRBD2	-	TRBJ2-1	TRBV19
TGTGCCAGCAGCCTAGCTAGCGGGAGGGCCGGCTCAGATACGCAGTATTTT	CASSLASGRAGSDTQYF	TRBD2	-	TRBJ2-3	TRBV7-6
TGTGCCAGCGGGACAGGGGCAGGGGCTAATGAAAAACTGTTTTTT	CASGTGAGANEKLFF	TRBD1	-	TRBJ1-4	TRBV25-1
TGTGCCACCAGCGTGACAGGGGACTCCTACGAGCAGTACTTC	CATSVTGDSYEQYF	TRBD1	-	TRBJ2-7	TRBV15
TGCAGCGTTTCTGGGGGAGGGACCCTCAACTACAATGAGCAGTTCTTC	CSVSGGGTLNYNEQFF	TRBD2	-	TRBJ2-1	TRBV29-1
TGCGCCAGCAGCCCGGGACTAGCGGGACCCGAGCAGTACTTC	CASSPGLAGPEQYF	TRBD2	-	TRBJ2-7	TRBV4-3
TGTGCCAGCAGCTTAACGGGACAGGGGTACGAGCAGTACTTC	CASSLTGQGYEQYF	TRBD1	-	TRBJ2-7	TRBV7-2
TGTGCCAGCAGTTTAGGGGGGGGTTGGGGAGACGAGCAGTACTTC	CASSLGGGWGDEQYF	TRBD2	-	TRBJ2-7	TRBV27
TGTGCCACCCTCCGGGGAGGATTTTACGATACGCAGTATTTT	CATLRGGFYDTQYF	-	-	TRBJ2-3	TRBV6-5
TGTGCCAGCAGCTCCGGGGGGTCAACTAATGAAAAACTGTTTTTT	CASSSGGSTNEKLFF	-	-	TRBJ1-4	TRBV9
TGTGCCAGCAGCCAAGAGAAACAGATGACCTACGAGCAGTACTTC	CASSQEKQMTYEQYF	-	-	TRBJ2-7	TRBV14
TGCGCCAGCAGTCATCTCAGGGGTGTCGATGAGCAGTTCTTC	CASSHLRGVDEQFF	-	-	TRBJ2-1	TRBV23-1
TGTGCCAGCAGCTTATCGGCCAGCGAAGCCTACGAGCAGTACTTC	CASSLSASEAYEQYF	-	-	TRBJ2-7	TRBV7-3